This TCR beta chain was recorded in a study of shared clonotypes between healthy human individuals. Study-wide results and caveats: Rarefaction gave evidence that sorted-subset sequencing remained incomplete despite large depth. Sampling included only blood; tissue repertoires likely differ.

The assay was immunoSEQ multiplex PCR, and TCRdb's table has in-frame clones only and misses some. The sample has fewer than 2.5 million clones, more than 85% seen once. In germline, CDR1 is SEHNR, CDR2 FQNEAQ (reference sequence). This CDR3 is 15 amino acids long. V dropped 2 bases and J dropped 0 bases, with 8 bases sitting between them. From CD4+ cells came CD45RA+ naive and CD45RA-negative memory subsets. Turning to this clone: What it binds is not known.

This TCR was sampled from a young man in good health. Some clones in this sample may be carry-over from other donors' samples. This rearrangement joins TRBV7-9 to TRBJ1-3; unclear D gene. Sample: naive CD4+ T cells from PBMCs. The subset was: CD45RA+ positively selected. CDR3 residues: CASSLTPHSGNTIYF. CDR3 DNA sequence: TGTGCCAGCAGCTTAACTCCTCACTCTGGAAACACCATATATTTT.